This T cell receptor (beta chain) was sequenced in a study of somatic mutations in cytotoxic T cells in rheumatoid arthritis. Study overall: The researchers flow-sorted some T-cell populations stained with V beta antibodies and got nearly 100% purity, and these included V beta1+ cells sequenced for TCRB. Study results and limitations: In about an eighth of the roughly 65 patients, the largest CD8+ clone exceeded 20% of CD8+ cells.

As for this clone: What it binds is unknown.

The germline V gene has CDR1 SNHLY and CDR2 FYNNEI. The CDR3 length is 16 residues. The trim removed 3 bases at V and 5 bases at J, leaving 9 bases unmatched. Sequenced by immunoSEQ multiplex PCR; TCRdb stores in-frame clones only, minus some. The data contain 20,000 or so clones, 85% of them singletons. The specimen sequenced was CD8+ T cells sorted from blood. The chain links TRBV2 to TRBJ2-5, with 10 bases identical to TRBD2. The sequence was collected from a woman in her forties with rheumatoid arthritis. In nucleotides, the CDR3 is TGTGCCAGCAGTGACGGAAGCGGGGGGGCACGGGAGACCCAGTACTTC. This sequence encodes CASSDGSGGARETQYF.